This TCR beta chain was sequenced for a study of tumor-infiltrating lymphocytes in primary liver carcinoma. Unsorted whole blood supplied the RNA, and germline DNA was extracted too. Researchers reported drawing approximately 4 milliliters of peripheral blood before surgery. The authors made TCR beta cDNA from approximately 500 ng total RNA with a constant-region primer. Slightly modified ARM-PCR served as the procedure for the TCR beta libraries. These libraries came from three rounds of nested multiplex PCR. TRBV1-TRBV30 forward primers paired with a C-beta reverse primer drove the first two PCR rounds, approximately 11 cycles each. From the multiplex PCR reads, TCRdb called clonotypes with MiXCR, one entry per CDR3 protein. Among 300,000 to 350,000 distinct CDR3 sequences, almost 65% were seen once, and the ten largest hold 6.5%. As for this clonotype: Its antigen remains unknown.

Study outcomes and limitations: Bulk samples went unsorted, so CD4+ and CD8+ repertoires were not compared.

The V gene's germline CDR1 is SGHAT and CDR2 FQNNGV. The CDR3 loop spans 14 amino acids. The clonotype originates from a man aged 35 to 55 with primary liver carcinoma and hepatitis B virus infection. The sequencing sample was made of peripheral blood. The chain carries TRBV11-2 and TRBJ2-7; D not resolved. Here the CDR3 reads CISSRGQDSYEQYF. The CDR3, as DNA: TGTATCAGCAGCCGTGGGCAGGACTCCTACGAGCAGTACTTC.